These T cell receptor beta chains were read from a single sample in a study of beta chain features in type 1 diabetes. TCRdb's table, derived via immunoSEQ multiplex PCR, lists solely in-frame clones and lacks some. The sample carries about 160,000 clones, 9% recorded once. Sequencing was done on a sample of central memory CD4+ T cells from blood. Every receptor here comes from a young woman with type 1 diabetes. Both conserved end residues are part of each CDR3. The order of the fields is D gene, J gene, V gene, clone size, CDR3 protein, CDR3 DNA. D genes are given only for firm matches. Expanded clones are given a class, and other clones once, few, many or no size at all.

. | TRBJ2-5 | TRBV4-1 | . | CASSQDRGRETQYF | TGCGCCAGCAGCCAAGACAGGGGTCGGGAGACCCAGTACTTC
TRBD1 | TRBJ2-1 | TRBV7-8 | . | CASSMGQGEGEQFF | TGTGCCAGCAGCATGGGACAGGGTGAGGGTGAGCAGTTCTTC
TRBD1 | TRBJ1-5 | TRBV5-1 | few | CASSLQGALNQPQHF | TGCGCCAGCAGCTTACAGGGGGCACTCAATCAGCCCCAGCATTTT
. | TRBJ2-1 | TRBV20-1 | few | CSARGGWEQFF | TGCAGTGCTAGGGGCGGGTGGGAGCAGTTCTTC
. | TRBJ1-2 | TRBV4-1 | few | CASSKSDVIYGYTF | TGCGCCAGCAGTAAAAGCGATGTTATCTATGGCTACACCTTC
. | TRBJ2-5 | TRBV27 | few | CASSLSWDTETQYF | TGTGCCAGCAGTTTATCGTGGGACACGGAGACCCAGTACTTC
. | TRBJ1-1 | TRBV7-9 | few | CASSLADREAFF | TGTGCCAGCAGCTTGGCAGACAGAGAAGCTTTCTTT
TRBD1 | TRBJ1-5 | TRBV27 | few | CASSLTGDQPQHF | TGTGCCAGCAGCTTGACAGGGGATCAGCCCCAGCATTTT
. | TRBJ1-5 | TRBV15 | . | CATSRVRSGQPQHF | TGTGCCACCAGCAGAGTACGGTCAGGGCAGCCCCAGCATTTT
. | TRBJ1-3 | TRBV6-6 | . | CASSRTESGNTIYF | TGTGCCAGCAGTCGAACGGAGTCTGGAAACACCATATATTTT
TRBD1 | TRBJ2-5 | TRBV5-1 | few | CASTYSITTGEKTQYF | TGCGCCAGCACCTACTCAATTACGACAGGGGAGAAGACCCAGTACTTC
TRBD1 | TRBJ2-7 | TRBV7-2 | few | CASKPGVTGAPAYF | TGTGCCAGCAAACCTGGGGTTACAGGGGCCCCCGCGTACTTC
TRBD1 | TRBJ1-1 | TRBV30 | few | CAWSAARGQGNTEAFF | TGTGCCTGGAGTGCAGCCCGGGGACAGGGGAACACTGAAGCTTTCTTT
TRBD2 | TRBJ2-1 | TRBV9 | . | CASSVTSGRWNEQFF | TGTGCCAGCAGCGTGACTAGCGGGAGATGGAATGAGCAGTTCTTC
TRBD1 | TRBJ1-1 | TRBV5-1 | few | CASSPGTGRGEAFF | TGCGCCAGCAGCCCCGGGACAGGGAGGGGTGAAGCTTTCTTT
TRBD1 | TRBJ1-2 | TRBV28 | . | CASSFGQGRDGYTF | TGTGCCAGCAGTTTTGGACAGGGAAGGGATGGCTACACCTTC
TRBD2 | TRBJ2-1 | TRBV18 | . | CASSRTSGDNEQFF | TGTGCCAGCTCAAGGACTAGCGGTGACAATGAGCAGTTCTTC
TRBD2 | TRBJ2-7 | TRBV7-3 | few | CASSLAGGLFEQYF | TGTGCCAGCAGCTTGGCGGGAGGGCTCTTCGAGCAGTACTTC
. | TRBJ1-4 | TRBV6-1 | . | CASTENGLNEKLFF | TGTGCCAGCACCGAAAACGGACTAAATGAAAAACTGTTTTTT
. | TRBJ2-3 | TRBV2 | few | CASMESDTQYF | TGTGCCAGCATGGAGTCAGATACGCAGTATTTT
TRBD2 | TRBJ2-5 | TRBV4-1 | . | CASSRLAGETQYF | TGCGCCAGCAGCCGCCTAGCGGGAGAGACCCAGTACTTC
TRBD1 | TRBJ1-1 | TRBV27 | few | CASSLSGQGAEAFF | TGTGCCAGCAGTTTATCGGGACAGGGGGCTGAAGCTTTCTTT
. | TRBJ2-2 | TRBV10-2 | . | CASSVLRELFF | TGCGCCAGCAGTGTGCTACGGGAGCTGTTTTTT
. | TRBJ2-7 | TRBV15 | . | CATSRETSGSSSYEQYF | TGTGCCACCAGCAGAGAAACGAGCGGGTCGAGCTCCTACGAGCAGTACTTC
. | TRBJ2-1 | TRBV4-1 | few | CASSQAAREQFF | TGCGCCAGCAGCCAAGCAGCGAGGGAGCAGTTCTTC
. | TRBJ2-3 | TRBV29-1 | few | CSAFTDTQYF | TGCAGCGCCTTCACAGATACGCAGTATTTT
. | TRBJ2-5 | TRBV5-1 | . | CASAQGLAETQYF | TGCGCCAGCGCCCAAGGGCTAGCAGAGACCCAGTACTTC
. | TRBJ2-1 | TRBV7-9 | . | CASSPVAYTEQFF | TGTGCCAGCAGCCCCGTAGCGTACACTGAGCAGTTCTTC
TRBD2 | TRBJ2-5 | TRBV5-1 | few | CASSFAGGEETQYF | TGCGCCAGCAGCTTTGCGGGAGGGGAAGAGACCCAGTACTTC